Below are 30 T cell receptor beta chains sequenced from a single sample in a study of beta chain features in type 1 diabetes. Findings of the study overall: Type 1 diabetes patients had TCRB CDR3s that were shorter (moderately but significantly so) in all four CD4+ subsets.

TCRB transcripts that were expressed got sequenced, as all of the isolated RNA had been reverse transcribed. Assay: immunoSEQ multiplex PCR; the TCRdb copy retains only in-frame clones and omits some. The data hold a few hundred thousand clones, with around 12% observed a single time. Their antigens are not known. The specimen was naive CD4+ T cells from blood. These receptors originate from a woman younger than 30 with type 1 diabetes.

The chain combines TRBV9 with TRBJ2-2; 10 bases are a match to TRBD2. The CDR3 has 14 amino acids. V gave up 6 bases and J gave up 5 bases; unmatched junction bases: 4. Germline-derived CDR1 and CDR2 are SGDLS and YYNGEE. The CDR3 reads CASNPSGGTGELFF. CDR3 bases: TGTGCCAGCAACCCTAGCGGGGGTACCGGGGAGCTGTTTTTT.

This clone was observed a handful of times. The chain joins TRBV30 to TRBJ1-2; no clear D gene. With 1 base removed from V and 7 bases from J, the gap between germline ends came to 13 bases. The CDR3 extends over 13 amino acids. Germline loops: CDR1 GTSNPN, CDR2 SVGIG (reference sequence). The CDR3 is CAWSGPGSSGYTF. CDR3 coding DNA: TGTGCCTGGAGTGGTCCGGGTAGCTCTGGCTACACCTTC.

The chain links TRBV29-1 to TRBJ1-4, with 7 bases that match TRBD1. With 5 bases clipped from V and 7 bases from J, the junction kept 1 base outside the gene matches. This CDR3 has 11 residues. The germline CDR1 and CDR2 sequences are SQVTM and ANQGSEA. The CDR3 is CSVYRGEKLFF. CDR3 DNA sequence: TGCAGCGTTTACAGGGGTGAAAAACTGTTTTTT.

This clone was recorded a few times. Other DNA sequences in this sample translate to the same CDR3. The CDR3 region is CASSVDTNYGYTF. In DNA, the CDR3 is TGTGCCAGCAGCGTAGACACAAACTATGGCTACACCTTC. The chain carries TRBV9 and TRBJ1-2, with no clear D. Trimming removed 0 bases from V and 2 bases from J, with 5 bases in between. Germline lookup yields CDR1 SGDLS and CDR2 YYNGEE. The CDR3 extends over 13 amino acids.

The CDR3, as DNA: TGTGCCTGGGACAGGGGGGCTAAGCCCTACGAGCAGTACTTC. The encoded protein is CAWDRGAKPYEQYF. The V call is TRBV30, the J call TRBJ2-7, with TRBD1 matching over 9 bases. V shed 5 bases and J 2 bases; nucleotides not matched to a gene: 7. Germline lookup yields CDR1 GTSNPN and CDR2 SVGIG (reference sequence). The CDR3 spans 14 residues.

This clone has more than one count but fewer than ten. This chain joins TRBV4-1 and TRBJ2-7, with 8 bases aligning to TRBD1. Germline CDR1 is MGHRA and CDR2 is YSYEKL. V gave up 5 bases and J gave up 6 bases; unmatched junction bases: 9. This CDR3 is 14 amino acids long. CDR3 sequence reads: CASSSPGGSGEQYF. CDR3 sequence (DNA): TGCGCCAGCAGCTCCCCAGGGGGCTCGGGCGAGCAGTACTTC.

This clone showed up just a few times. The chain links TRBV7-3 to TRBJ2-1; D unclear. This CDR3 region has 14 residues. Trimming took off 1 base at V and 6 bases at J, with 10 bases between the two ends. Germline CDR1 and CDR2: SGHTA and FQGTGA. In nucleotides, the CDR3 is TGTGCCAGCAGCTTAAGAGGTTTTGGCAATGAGCAGTTCTTC. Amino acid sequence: CASSLRGFGNEQFF.

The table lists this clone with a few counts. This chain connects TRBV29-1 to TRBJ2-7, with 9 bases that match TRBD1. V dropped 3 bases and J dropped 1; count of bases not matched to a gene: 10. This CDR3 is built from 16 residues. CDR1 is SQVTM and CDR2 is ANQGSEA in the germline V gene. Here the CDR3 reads CSVDPTGTGNSYEQYF. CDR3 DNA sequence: TGCAGCGTTGACCCTACCGGGACAGGGAATTCCTACGAGCAGTACTTC.

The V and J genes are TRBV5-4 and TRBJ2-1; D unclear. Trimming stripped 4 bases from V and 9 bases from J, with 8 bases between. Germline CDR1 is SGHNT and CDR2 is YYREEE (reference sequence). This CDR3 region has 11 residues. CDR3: CASSVGAEQFF. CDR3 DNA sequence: TGTGCCAGCAGCGTGGGCGCTGAGCAGTTCTTC.

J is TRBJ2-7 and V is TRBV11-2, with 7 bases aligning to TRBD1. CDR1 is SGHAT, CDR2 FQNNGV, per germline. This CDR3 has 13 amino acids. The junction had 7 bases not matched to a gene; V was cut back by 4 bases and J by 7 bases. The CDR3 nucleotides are TGTGCCAGCAGCTCCCCGACAGGGACGGAGCAGTACTTC. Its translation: CASSSPTGTEQYF. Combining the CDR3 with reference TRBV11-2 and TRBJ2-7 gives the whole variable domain EAGVAQSPRYKIIEKRQSVAFWCNPISGHATLYWYQQILGQGPKLLIQFQNNGVVDDSQLPKDRFSAERLKGVDSTLKIQPAKLEDSAVYLCASSSPTGTEQYFGPGTRLTVT.

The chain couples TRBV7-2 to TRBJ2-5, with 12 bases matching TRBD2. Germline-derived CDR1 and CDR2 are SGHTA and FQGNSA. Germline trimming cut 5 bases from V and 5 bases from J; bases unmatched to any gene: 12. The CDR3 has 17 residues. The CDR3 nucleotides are TGTGCCAGCAGCCCTCCGGGTCGGCTAGCGGGGGGGGAGACCCAGTACTTC. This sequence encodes CASSPPGRLAGGETQYF.

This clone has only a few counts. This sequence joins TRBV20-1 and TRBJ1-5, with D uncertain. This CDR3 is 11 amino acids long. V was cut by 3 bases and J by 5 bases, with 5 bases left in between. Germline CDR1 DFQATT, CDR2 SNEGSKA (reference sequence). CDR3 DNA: TGCAGTGCTAGCTTAGATCAGCCCCAGCATTTT. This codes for CSASLDQPQHF.

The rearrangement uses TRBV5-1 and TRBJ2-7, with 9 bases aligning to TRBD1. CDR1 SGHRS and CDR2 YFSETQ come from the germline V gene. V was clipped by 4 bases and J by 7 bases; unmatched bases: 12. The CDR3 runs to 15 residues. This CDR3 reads CASSAGGTGNQEQYF. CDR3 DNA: TGCGCCAGCAGCGCAGGCGGGACAGGGAATCAGGAGCAGTACTTC.

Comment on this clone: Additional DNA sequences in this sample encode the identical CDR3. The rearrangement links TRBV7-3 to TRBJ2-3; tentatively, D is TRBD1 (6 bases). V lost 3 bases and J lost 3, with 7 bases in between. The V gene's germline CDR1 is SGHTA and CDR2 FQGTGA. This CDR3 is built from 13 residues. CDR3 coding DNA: TGTGCCAGCAGCTTCAGGGGAACAGATACGCAGTATTTT. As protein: CASSFRGTDTQYF.

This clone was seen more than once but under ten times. The DNA of the CDR3 is TGTGCCAGCAGCTCGAATGTAGAACTGTTTTTT. Translated: CASSSNVELFF. The chain is built from TRBV11-2 and TRBJ1-4; unclear D gene. The V gene lost 4 bases and the J gene lost 12 bases, with 9 bases spanning the gap. CDR1 is SGHAT and CDR2 is FQNNGV in the germline V gene. CDR3 size: 11 residues.

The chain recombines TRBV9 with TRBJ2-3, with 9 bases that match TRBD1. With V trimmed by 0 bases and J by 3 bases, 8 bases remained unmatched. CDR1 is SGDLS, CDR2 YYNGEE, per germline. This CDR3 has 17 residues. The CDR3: CASSVERTGVITDTQYF. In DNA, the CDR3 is TGTGCCAGCAGCGTAGAGCGGACAGGGGTAATTACAGATACGCAGTATTTT.

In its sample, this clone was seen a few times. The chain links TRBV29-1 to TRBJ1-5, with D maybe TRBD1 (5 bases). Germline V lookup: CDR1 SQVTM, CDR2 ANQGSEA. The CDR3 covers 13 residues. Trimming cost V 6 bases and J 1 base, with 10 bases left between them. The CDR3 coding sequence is TGCAGCGTCGCGACAGAGAGCAATCAGCCCCAGCATTTT. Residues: CSVATESNQPQHF. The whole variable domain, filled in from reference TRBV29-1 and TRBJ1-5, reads SAVISQKPSRDICQRGTSLTIQCQVDSQVTMMFWYRQQPGQSLTLIATANQGSEATYESGFVIDKFPISRPNLTFSTLTVSNMSPEDSSIYLCSVATESNQPQHFGDGTRLSIL.

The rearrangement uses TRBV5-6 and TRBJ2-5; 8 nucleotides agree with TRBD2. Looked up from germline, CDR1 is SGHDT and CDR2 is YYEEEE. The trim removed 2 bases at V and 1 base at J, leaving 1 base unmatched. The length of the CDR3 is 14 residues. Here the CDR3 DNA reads TGTGCCAGCAGCTTTAGCGGGACCCAAGAGACCCAGTACTTC. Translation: CASSFSGTQETQYF.

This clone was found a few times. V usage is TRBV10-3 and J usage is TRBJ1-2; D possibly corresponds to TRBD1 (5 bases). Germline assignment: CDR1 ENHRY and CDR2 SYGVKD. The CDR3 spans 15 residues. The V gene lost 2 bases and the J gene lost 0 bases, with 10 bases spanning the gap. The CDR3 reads CAISEMGGANYGYTF. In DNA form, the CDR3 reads TGTGCCATCAGTGAGATGGGGGGTGCTAACTATGGCTACACCTTC.

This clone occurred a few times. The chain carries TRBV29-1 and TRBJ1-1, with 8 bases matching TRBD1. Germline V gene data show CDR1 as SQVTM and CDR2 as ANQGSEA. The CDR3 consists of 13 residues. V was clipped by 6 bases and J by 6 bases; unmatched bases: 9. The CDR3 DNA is TGCAGCGTGGGGGCAGGGGGCATCCCTGAAGCTTTCTTT. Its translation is CSVGAGGIPEAFF. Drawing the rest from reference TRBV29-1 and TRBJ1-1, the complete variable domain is SAVISQKPSRDICQRGTSLTIQCQVDSQVTMMFWYRQQPGQSLTLIATANQGSEATYESGFVIDKFPISRPNLTFSTLTVSNMSPEDSSIYLCSVGAGGIPEAFFGQGTRLTVV.

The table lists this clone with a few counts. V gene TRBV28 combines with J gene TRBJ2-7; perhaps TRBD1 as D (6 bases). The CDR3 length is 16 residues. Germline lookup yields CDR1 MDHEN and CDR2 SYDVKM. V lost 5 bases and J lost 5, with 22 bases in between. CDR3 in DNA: TGTGCCAGCAGTCCCCCCCTCCGGGACATGGGCCACGAGCAGTACTTC. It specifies CASSPPLRDMGHEQYF.

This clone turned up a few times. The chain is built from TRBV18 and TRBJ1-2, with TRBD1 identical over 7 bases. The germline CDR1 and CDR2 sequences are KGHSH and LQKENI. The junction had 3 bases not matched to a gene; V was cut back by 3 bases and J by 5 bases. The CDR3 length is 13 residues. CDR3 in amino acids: CASSPDRQYGYTF. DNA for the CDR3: TGTGCCAGCTCACCGGACAGGCAGTATGGCTACACCTTC.

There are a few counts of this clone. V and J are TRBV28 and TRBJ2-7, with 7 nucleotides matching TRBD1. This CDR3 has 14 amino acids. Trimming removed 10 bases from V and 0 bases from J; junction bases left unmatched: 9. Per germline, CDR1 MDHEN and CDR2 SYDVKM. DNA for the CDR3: TGTGCCACCGAGGGACAGCCTGCCTCCTACGAGCAGTACTTC. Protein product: CATEGQPASYEQYF.

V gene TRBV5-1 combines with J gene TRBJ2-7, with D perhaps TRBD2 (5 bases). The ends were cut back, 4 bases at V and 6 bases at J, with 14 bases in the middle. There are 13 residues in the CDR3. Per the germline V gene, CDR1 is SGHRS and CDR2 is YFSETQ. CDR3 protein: CASSGGLPLEQYF. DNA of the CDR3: TGCGCCAGCAGCGGAGGACTTCCCCTCGAGCAGTACTTC.

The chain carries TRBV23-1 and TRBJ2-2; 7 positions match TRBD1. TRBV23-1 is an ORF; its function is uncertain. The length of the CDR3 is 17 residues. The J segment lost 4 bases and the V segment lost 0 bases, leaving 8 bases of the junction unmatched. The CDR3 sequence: CASSQSPQGGPTGELFF. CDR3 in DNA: TGCGCCAGCAGTCAATCCCCTCAAGGGGGCCCCACCGGGGAGCTGTTTTTT.

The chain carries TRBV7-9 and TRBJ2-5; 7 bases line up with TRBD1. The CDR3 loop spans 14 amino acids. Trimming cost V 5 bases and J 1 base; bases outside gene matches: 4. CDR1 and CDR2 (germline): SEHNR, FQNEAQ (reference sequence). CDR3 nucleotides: TGTGCCAGCAGCCGGGGACAGCTCCAAGAGACCCAGTACTTC. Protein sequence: CASSRGQLQETQYF.

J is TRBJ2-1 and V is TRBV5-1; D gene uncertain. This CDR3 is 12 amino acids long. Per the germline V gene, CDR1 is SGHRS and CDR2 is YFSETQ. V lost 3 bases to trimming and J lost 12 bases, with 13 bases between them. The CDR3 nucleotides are TGCGCCAGCAGCTCAGACTCTGTCGCGCAGTTCTTC. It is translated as CASSSDSVAQFF. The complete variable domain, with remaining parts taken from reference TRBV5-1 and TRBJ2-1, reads KAGVTQTPRYLIKTRGQQVTLSCSPISGHRSVSWYQQTPGQGLQFLFEYFSETQRNKGNFPGRFSGRQFSNSRSEMNVSTLELGDSALYLCASSSDSVAQFFGPGTRLTVL.

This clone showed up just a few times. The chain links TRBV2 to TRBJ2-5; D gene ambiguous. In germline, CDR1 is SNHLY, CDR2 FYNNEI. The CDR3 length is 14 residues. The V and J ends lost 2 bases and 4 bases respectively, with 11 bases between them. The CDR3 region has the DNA TGTGCCAGCAGTGAAACGTGGAGTGTAGAGACCCAGTACTTC. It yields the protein CASSETWSVETQYF.

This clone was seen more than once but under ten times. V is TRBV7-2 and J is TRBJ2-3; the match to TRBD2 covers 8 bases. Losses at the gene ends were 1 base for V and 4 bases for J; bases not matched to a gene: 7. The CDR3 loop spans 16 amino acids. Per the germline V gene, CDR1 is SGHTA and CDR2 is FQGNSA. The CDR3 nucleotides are TGTGCCAGCAGCTTAGGGGGGACTAGTCCGGCAGATACGCAGTATTTT. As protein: CASSLGGTSPADTQYF.

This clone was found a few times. CDR3 residues: CASSQGGLEKLFF. For the CDR3, the DNA is TGTGCCAGCAGCCAAGGCGGACTTGAAAAACTGTTTTTT. The rearrangement joins TRBV14 to TRBJ1-4; the D is unclear. V gave up 1 base and J gave up 7 bases, with 7 bases separating them. The length of the CDR3 is 13 residues. CDR1 SGHDN and CDR2 FVKESK come from the germline V gene.